This TCR beta chain was profiled in a study of cytomegalovirus exposure and HLA in healthy donors. The study's findings and limits: HLA allele associations emerged for about 16,000 TCR beta sequences in a later analysis, at 0.05 false discovery rate. A missense variant in DCLRE1C was later tied to TCR beta V- and J-gene trimming.

Concerning this clone: What it binds is unknown.

A multiplex PCR was run with 60 Vbeta primers and 13 Jbeta primers. Clones were read by immunoSEQ multiplex PCR, and TCRdb kept only the in-frame ones, dropping some. The sample contains around 120,000 clones, about four fifths of which appear only once. V lost 0 bases, J lost 8 bases, and 14 bases lay in between. The CDR3 is 15 residues long. Germline CDR1 is LGHNA and CDR2 is YSLEER. The chain carries TRBV4-3 and TRBJ2-1, with D possibly TRBD1 on 6 matching bases. The TCR was taken from a man aged 18 to 29 in good health and CMV-seronegative. Sequenced sample: PBMCs. The CDR3, as DNA: TGCGCCAGCAGCCAAGAAAACAGGGTAACCGATGAGCAGTTCTTC. The encoded protein is CASSQENRVTDEQFF.